The 4 T cell receptor beta chains below were found in one sample sequenced in a study of control samples from healthy donors and cancer patients. Clones were sequenced by immunoSEQ multiplex PCR, and TCRdb holds only the in-frame ones, with some missing. The table records fewer than 200,000 clones, under 96% of them present only once. Source material: blood. The receptor set was obtained from a woman aged 30 to 39 in good health.

The chain has TRBV6-2 or TRBV6-3 and TRBJ1-1; D gene uncertain. CDR1 is MNHEY and CDR2 is SVGEGT in the germline V gene. The CDR3 is 14 residues long. Trimming removed 6 bases from V and 1 base from J, with 12 bases in between. The DNA for the CDR3 is TGTGCCAGCAGCCCCTCCCGGGGGAACACTGAAGCTTTCTTT. Translation: CASSPSRGNTEAFF.

The gene calls are TRBV28 and TRBJ2-5, with a possible D match to TRBD2 (6 bases). V was pared by 3 bases and J by 1 base, with 12 bases between. In germline, CDR1 is MDHEN, CDR2 SYDVKM. This CDR3 has 15 residues. This CDR3 reads CASSLRGRGQETQYF. The CDR3 region has the DNA TGTGCCAGCAGTTTGCGGGGAAGGGGCCAAGAGACCCAGTACTTC. The complete variable domain, with remaining parts taken from reference TRBV28 and TRBJ2-5, reads DVKVTQSSRYLVKRTGEKVFLECVQDMDHENMFWYRQDPGLGLRLIYFSYDVKMKEKGDIPEGYSVSREKKERFSLILESASTNQTSMYLCASSLRGRGQETQYFGPGTRLLVL.

The chain recombines TRBV6-5 with TRBJ1-2; perhaps TRBD1 as D (5 bases). The germline V gene encodes CDR1 MNHEY and CDR2 SVGAGI. The ends were cut back, 0 bases at V and 2 bases at J, with 10 bases in the middle. CDR3 length equals 15 residues. The CDR3 spells CASSYSGGTNYGYTF. CDR3 coding DNA: TGTGCCAGCAGTTACTCTGGGGGTACCAACTATGGCTACACCTTC.

V and J are TRBV29-1 and TRBJ2-2; 10 positions agree with TRBD1. Germline V gene data show CDR1 as SQVTM and CDR2 as ANQGSEA. Trimming cost V 1 base and J 6 bases; bases outside gene matches: 8. The CDR3 consists of 16 residues. This CDR3 reads CSVEGHDRGRPGELFF. For the CDR3, the DNA is TGCAGCGTTGAAGGTCACGACAGGGGGCGACCCGGGGAGCTGTTTTTT.